The T cell receptor beta chain described here comes from a study of CD8 T cells in ankylosing spondylitis. Regarding the study as a whole: Disease-linked clones were CD8+ and relatively rare in peripheral blood. Significant enrichment of disease-linked clones was reportedly seen in matched ankylosing spondylitis synovial fluid. Certain motif variants had earlier been reported in reactive arthritis synovial fluid and blood. It appeared that ankylosing spondylitis blood was characterized by a TCR beta motif of seven or eight highly homologous variants.

CDR1 and CDR2 from the germline V gene are SGDLS and YYNGEE. The V and J ends lost 0 bases and 3 bases respectively, with 13 bases between them. CDR3 length equals 15 residues. The sample holds a few counts of this clonotype. Its specificity is unknown. Libraries for TCR beta were made by quantitative 5'-RACE with molecular barcodes. TCRdb independently ran MiXCR on the 5' RACE reads; one entry per CDR3 protein. The sample comprises 250,000 to 350,000 distinct CDR3 sequences, roughly 8% of which are singletons, and roughly 14% rests with the top ten. Sequenced material: blood, either unsorted or a sorted T cell fraction (not recorded which). V usage is TRBV9 and J usage is TRBJ2-7; D perhaps matches TRBD2 (6 bases). This clonotype was obtained from a male donor with ankylosing spondylitis. The CDR3 nucleotides are TGTGCCAGCAGCGTAGCCGTGGGGGGAGACTACGAGCAGTACTTC. Its translation: CASSVAVGGDYEQYF.